This TCR beta chain was sequenced during a study of OX40 agonist ivuxolimab in advanced cancers. Study background: An agonistic anti-OX40 (CD134) antibody, ivuxolimab, was used to treat the patients. Two cutaneous melanoma patients and one hepatocellular carcinoma patient, three in all, had partial responses.

This clone has ten or more counts. Its target is not known. The data were produced by immunoSEQ multiplex PCR, yet TCRdb's version contains in-frame clones alone and is incomplete. The sample shows about 86,000 clones, roughly nine tenths of them seen only once. The V gene's germline CDR1 is SNHLY and CDR2 FYNNEI. V gave up 7 bases and J gave up 9 bases, with 13 bases separating them. The CDR3 consists of 11 residues. General study points: Averaged across samples, CD8+ T cells carried more expanded clones than CD4+ did. Both blood CD4+ and CD8+ T cells showed clonal growth by week 6 at 0.1 to 3.0 mg/kg.

The material sequenced was CD4+ or CD8+ T cells sorted from blood, taken in a trial of the OX40 agonist ivuxolimab. This clonotype was sampled from an adult with an advanced solid tumor such as melanoma, head and neck, liver or kidney cancer. V usage is TRBV2 and J usage is TRBJ2-7, with D hard to call. In DNA form, the CDR3 reads TGTGCCAGCACCCAGAGCTCAGGGCAGTACTTC. Translating gives CASTQSSGQYF.